Following are 12 T cell receptor beta chains from one sample sequenced in a study of cytomegalovirus exposure and HLA in healthy donors. Primers for the PCR totalled 60 Vbeta and 13 Jbeta. The assay was immunoSEQ multiplex PCR, and TCRdb's table has in-frame clones only and misses some. The sample lists around 180,000 clones, about 80% occurring once. Sequenced material: PBMCs. The receptors originated from a woman in her thirties or forties in good health and CMV-seronegative.

J is TRBJ2-1 and V is TRBV7-8, with D perhaps TRBD2 (5 bases). Trimming pared 1 base from V and 0 bases from J, leaving 10 bases between. The CDR3 has 16 amino acids. Germline V gene lookup returns CDR1 SGHVS and CDR2 FQNEAQ. CDR3 loop: CASSLGRGLSYNEQFF. CDR3 coding DNA: TGTGCCAGCAGCTTAGGGCGCGGGCTCTCCTACAATGAGCAGTTCTTC.

The V gene is TRBV9, the J gene TRBJ1-4; no definite D call. Germline V gives CDR1 SGDLS, CDR2 YYNGEE. V was trimmed by 0 bases and J by 7 bases, leaving 13 bases between them. The CDR3 spans 15 residues. CDR3: CASSVDLGDSEKLFF. In DNA, the CDR3 is TGTGCCAGCAGCGTAGATCTGGGAGATAGTGAAAAACTGTTTTTT.

The genes are TRBV18 and TRBJ1-2, with 7 bases that match TRBD1. Germline assignment: CDR1 KGHSH and CDR2 LQKENI. This CDR3 contains 14 residues. J lost 5 bases, V lost 0 bases, and 3 bases had no gene match. The CDR3 DNA is TGTGCCAGCTCACCACCGACAGGGAGGTATGGCTACACCTTC. It yields the protein CASSPPTGRYGYTF.

The gene calls are TRBV5-8 and TRBJ1-5; 8 nucleotides line up with TRBD1. Unmatched junction bases numbered 8, after V lost 3 bases and J lost 6 bases. Germline V gene lookup returns CDR1 SGHTS and CDR2 YDEGEE. The CDR3 is made up of 15 amino acids. CDR3 nucleotides: TGTGCCAGCAGCTCCGACAGGGGTAGGGGTCAGCCCCAGCATTTT. The encoded protein is CASSSDRGRGQPQHF.

The chain recombines TRBV2 with TRBJ2-5; D might be TRBD1 (5 bases). V lost 3 bases and J lost 1, with 12 bases in between. Germline CDR1 and CDR2: SNHLY and FYNNEI. The CDR3 loop spans 15 amino acids. The CDR3 DNA sequence: TGTGCCAGCAGTGATTTACAGGTCGCCCAAGAGACCCAGTACTTC. Encoded protein: CASSDLQVAQETQYF.

The V call is TRBV11-3, the J call TRBJ1-1, with D maybe TRBD1 (6 bases). V gave up 5 bases and J gave up 1 base, with 26 bases separating them. CDR1 is SGHNT and CDR2 is YENEEA in the germline V gene. There are 19 residues in the CDR3. CDR3 amino acids: CASSQTYVVGDMWNTEAFF. CDR3 nucleotides: TGTGCCAGCAGCCAAACGTATGTTGTCGGGGACATGTGGAACACTGAAGCTTTCTTT.

The chain carries TRBV19 and TRBJ1-2, with a possible D match to TRBD1 (6 bases). Per germline, CDR1 LNHDA and CDR2 SQIVND (reference sequence). The CDR3 is 14 residues long. V dropped 1 base and J dropped 4 bases, with 10 bases sitting between them. This chain's CDR3 is CASSIGGRTYGYTF. The CDR3 nucleotides are TGTGCCAGTAGTATAGGGGGGCGGACCTATGGCTACACCTTC.

This chain's CDR3 is CASSVEQGEAEKLFF. The CDR3 DNA reads as TGTGCCAGCAGCGTTGAACAGGGTGAGGCTGAAAAACTGTTTTTT. The rearrangement links TRBV7-2 to TRBJ1-4, with D maybe TRBD1 (6 bases). Germline lookup yields CDR1 SGHTA and CDR2 FQGNSA. The CDR3 is 15 amino acids. With 5 bases removed from V and 7 bases from J, the gap between germline ends came to 17 bases.

The rearrangement joins TRBV5-1 to TRBJ2-5; TRBD1 matches at 9 bases. The germline V gene encodes CDR1 SGHRS and CDR2 YFSETQ. J lost 5 bases, V lost 6 bases, and 5 bases had no gene match. The CDR3 runs 13 residues. The chain's CDR3 is CASTPGTGETQYF. In nucleotides, the CDR3 is TGCGCCAGCACCCCGGGGACAGGGGAGACCCAGTACTTC.

This chain joins TRBV18 and TRBJ1-5; weak D call: TRBD1 (5 bases). Germline assignment: CDR1 KGHSH and CDR2 LQKENI. The CDR3 loop spans 14 amino acids. Trimming removed 2 bases at V and 2 bases at J, with 7 bases between. The CDR3 sequence: CASSPDSGNQPQHF. The CDR3, as DNA: TGTGCCAGCTCACCAGACAGTGGCAATCAGCCCCAGCATTTT.

V is TRBV2 and J is TRBJ1-1, with 8 bases aligning to TRBD1. CDR1 and CDR2 (germline): SNHLY, FYNNEI. The J segment lost 7 bases and the V segment lost 5 bases, leaving 6 bases of the junction unmatched. CDR3 length: 13 residues. CDR3 protein: CASSLRQGFEAFF. The CDR3 DNA follows: TGTGCCAGCAGTCTTCGACAGGGGTTTGAAGCTTTCTTT.

The chain employs TRBV5-1 and TRBJ2-3, with D uncertain. Germline CDR1 and CDR2: SGHRS and YFSETQ. The CDR3 is 14 residues long. V lost 4 bases to trimming and J lost 2 bases, with 11 bases between them. The CDR3 nucleotides are TGCGCCAGCAGCCCCCGAGATACCACAGATACGCAGTATTTT. Translating it yields CASSPRDTTDTQYF. The complete variable domain, with remaining parts taken from reference TRBV5-1 and TRBJ2-3, reads KAGVTQTPRYLIKTRGQQVTLSCSPISGHRSVSWYQQTPGQGLQFLFEYFSETQRNKGNFPGRFSGRQFSNSRSEMNVSTLELGDSALYLCASSPRDTTDTQYFGPGTRLTVL.